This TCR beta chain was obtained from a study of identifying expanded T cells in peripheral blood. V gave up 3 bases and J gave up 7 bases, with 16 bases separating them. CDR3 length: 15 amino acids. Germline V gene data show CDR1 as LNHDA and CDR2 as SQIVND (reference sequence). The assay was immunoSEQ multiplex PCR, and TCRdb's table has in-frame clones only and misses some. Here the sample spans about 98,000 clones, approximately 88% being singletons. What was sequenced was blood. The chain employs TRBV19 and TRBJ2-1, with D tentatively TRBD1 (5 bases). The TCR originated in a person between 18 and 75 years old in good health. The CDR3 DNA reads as TGTGCCAGTAGTATGTTTCAGGGTGGAAAGAATGAGCAGTTCTTC. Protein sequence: CASSMFQGGKNEQFF.